Shown below are 7 T cell receptor beta chains from a single sample sequenced in a study of blood T cell repertoires in COVID-19 (dated by TCRdb to the early 2020s). The library was prepared using the immunoSEQ multiplex PCR assay. What TCRdb holds here is the immuneACCESS table cut down to in-frame rearrangements. Part of the clones is not present; checked against another copy, under half of the missing clones reflect an unresolved V gene, and the others are unexplained. The sample has 200,000 to 300,000 clones on record, approximately 80% of them singletons. The ten largest clones add up to around 7% of the sample. The sequenced sample consisted of peripheral blood. Source of these receptors: a woman of 80 years or more with COVID-19, enrolled during active disease.

The chain recombines TRBV5-6 with TRBJ1-6; D possibly corresponds to TRBD1 (5 bases). This CDR3 is 14 amino acids long. Germline CDR1 is SGHDT and CDR2 is YYEEEE. Trimming left V 4 bases short and J 7 bases short, with 12 bases between. DNA for the CDR3: TGTGCCAGCAGCCCCACAGGAAGAAATTCACCCCTCCACTTT. Protein product: CASSPTGRNSPLHF. Using reference TRBV5-6 and TRBJ1-6 for the parts outside the CDR3, the full variable domain is DAGVTQSPTHLIKTRGQQVTLRCSPKSGHDTVSWYQQALGQGPQFIFQYYEEEERQRGNFPDRFSGHQFPNYSSELNVNALLLGDSALYLCASSPTGRNSPLHFGNGTRLTVT.

This sequence joins TRBV28 and TRBJ2-2; 7 bases line up with TRBD2. Unmatched junction bases numbered 12, after V lost 5 bases and J lost 6 bases. CDR3 length: 16 amino acids. Germline assignment: CDR1 MDHEN and CDR2 SYDVKM. DNA for the CDR3: TGTGCCAGCAGTCCGACTGGGAGGGGTATGGCCGGGGAGCTGTTTTTT. Translation gives CASSPTGRGMAGELFF.

This sequence joins TRBV7-8 and TRBJ1-2; the match to TRBD1 covers 8 bases. Germline V CDR1 and CDR2: SGHVS, FQNEAQ. The CDR3 length is 14 residues. V lost 5 bases to trimming and J lost 7 bases; unmatched junction nucleotides: 9. Here the CDR3 reads CASSNGQGRGGYTF. The CDR3 DNA sequence: TGTGCCAGCAGCAACGGACAGGGCCGAGGTGGCTACACCTTC.

The V call is TRBV6-5, the J call TRBJ1-2, with 7 bases matching TRBD1. CDR3 length: 13 amino acids. The germline gives CDR1 MNHEY, CDR2 SVGAGI. Losses at the gene ends were 6 bases for V and 4 bases for J; bases not matched to a gene: 5. DNA for the CDR3: TGTGCCAGCAGCTCACAGGGGACCTATGGCTACACCTTC. Its protein is CASSSQGTYGYTF.

Comments on this clone: The junction departs from germline at one end; a sequencing error may be responsible. The V gene is TRBV7-9, the J gene TRBJ2-5, with 8 positions matching TRBD1. The CDR3 sequence is 14 residues long. Germline V lookup: CDR1 SEHNR, CDR2 FQNEAQ (reference sequence). Here the CDR3 reads CASSLVTPVGTGDF. The CDR3 DNA follows: TGTGCCAGCAGCTTAGTAACTCCGGTAGGGACAGGCGACTTC.

The chain has TRBV25-1 and TRBJ1-5, with TRBD1 identical over 8 bases. The CDR3 runs to 15 residues. The J segment lost 3 bases and the V segment lost 8 bases, leaving 9 bases of the junction unmatched. Germline assignment: CDR1 MGHDK and CDR2 SYGVNS. The CDR3 nucleotides read TGTGCCAGCGGACAGGGAGGCGCAGACAATCAGCCCCAGCATTTT. This encodes CASGQGGADNQPQHF.

The rearrangement uses TRBV21-1 and TRBJ1-2; the D call TRBD1 from the table was never checked on the DNA. TRBV21-1 is termed a pseudogene. The CDR3 spans 14 residues. CDR3 nucleotide sequence: TGTGCCAGCAGCACGCGCCGACAGGGAGAGGGCTACACCTTC. Its translation: CASSTRRQGEGYTF.